These 21 T cell receptor beta chains came from one sample sequenced in a study of early T cells in non-severe SARS-CoV-2 infection. TCRdb re-called the 5' RACE reads with MiXCR, one entry per CDR3 protein. The sample consists of under 20,000 distinct CDR3 sequences, roughly 6.1% of them appearing once. Sequenced material: whole blood. The receptors stem from an adult who was a healthcare worker with PCR-confirmed SARS-CoV-2 infection or an uninfected control (not recorded which).

The V call is TRBV5-1, the J call TRBJ2-1; D not certain. The germline V gene encodes CDR1 SGHRS and CDR2 YFSETQ. Between the trimmed V and J ends, which lost 0 bases and 6 bases, there was a span of 10 bases. The CDR3 has 14 amino acids. In DNA form, the CDR3 reads TGCGCCAGCAGCTTGGACAGTGAGCTCAATGAGCAGTTCTTC. It translates to CASSLDSELNEQFF.

This clonotype was observed at least ten times. This sequence joins TRBV5-1 and TRBJ1-6; 7 positions agree with TRBD1. The CDR3 has 15 amino acids. The V gene's germline CDR1 is SGHRS and CDR2 YFSETQ. V lost 4 bases, J lost 9 bases, and 10 bases stayed unmatched. The CDR3 region is CASSPAGTEVSPLHF. The DNA of the CDR3 is TGCGCCAGCAGCCCGGCGGGGACAGAGGTTTCACCCCTCCACTTT.

In its sample, this clonotype was seen many times. The chain combines TRBV12-3 or TRBV12-4 with TRBJ2-7; either TRBD1 or TRBD2 may supply D (5 bases each). The CDR3 consists of 14 residues. The V and J ends lost 3 bases and 1 base respectively, with 10 bases between them. This CDR3 is CASSFGTQSYEQYF. In nucleotides, the CDR3 is TGTGCCAGCAGTTTTGGGACCCAATCCTACGAGCAGTACTTC.

The chain employs TRBV5-1 and TRBJ1-4, with unresolved D. CDR1 is SGHRS and CDR2 is YFSETQ in the germline V gene. CDR3 length: 13 amino acids. Trimming stripped 2 bases from V and 7 bases from J, with 9 bases between. CDR3 loop: CASSLLGGEKLFF. The CDR3 DNA reads as TGCGCCAGCAGCTTATTAGGAGGTGAAAAACTGTTTTTT.

This clonotype was recorded at least ten times. The chain recombines TRBV7-9 with TRBJ2-3; D is undetermined. Germline values: CDR1 SEHNR, CDR2 FQNEAQ (reference sequence). The CDR3 is 15 residues long. V was pared by 4 bases and J by 0 bases, with 11 bases between. The CDR3 region is CASSSAPASTDTQYF. The CDR3 nucleotides are TGTGCCAGCAGCTCCGCCCCTGCTAGCACAGATACGCAGTATTTT.

Ten or more counts support this clonotype. The V gene is TRBV6-1, the J gene TRBJ2-3, with D unclear. The germline V gene encodes CDR1 MNHNS and CDR2 SASEGT. V shed 7 bases and J shed 4 bases, with 6 bases lying between them. This CDR3 is 11 amino acids long. The CDR3 nucleotides read TGTGCCAGCACCCTCCCAGATACGCAGTATTTT. Translated: CASTLPDTQYF.

V usage is TRBV20-1 and J usage is TRBJ2-1; 7 positions agree with TRBD2. Trimming at V came to 3 bases and at J to 5 bases, leaving 7 bases not matched to a gene. The CDR3 totals 14 residues. From germline, CDR1 is DFQATT and CDR2 SNEGSKA (reference sequence). The CDR3 bases are TGCAGTGCTAGGTACGGGAGGCAGGACAATGAGCAGTTCTTC. Its protein is CSARYGRQDNEQFF.

This clonotype occurred many times. This chain links TRBV30 with TRBJ1-4; D uncertain. Germline CDR1 reads GTSNPN; CDR2 reads SVGIG (reference sequence). V lost 1 base and J 7 bases, leaving 10 bases between the germline ends. The CDR3 runs to 13 residues. The CDR3 here is CAWSGGLGEKLFF. CDR3 sequence (DNA): TGTGCCTGGAGTGGGGGTCTGGGTGAAAAACTGTTTTTT.

This clonotype was seen repeatedly, ten times or more. The chain uses TRBV10-3 and TRBJ2-3; the match to TRBD2 covers 12 bases. CDR1 and CDR2 from the germline V gene are ENHRY and SYGVKD. The CDR3 is 18 residues long. V gave up 8 bases and J gave up 0 bases; unmatched junction bases: 12. CDR3 residues: CAIGQADGLAGSTDTQYF. The CDR3 nucleotides are TGTGCCATCGGGCAGGCCGACGGACTAGCGGGAAGCACAGATACGCAGTATTTT.

To note about this clonotype: A single base separates this from a much larger clone, so it may be a read error. The CDR3 DNA reads as TGCAGTGCCAGACTAGCGGGGGGAGAGTCGTACTTC. It codes for CSARLAGGESYF. The V gene is TRBV20-1, the J gene TRBJ2-4; TRBD2 agrees at 13 bases. V dropped 6 bases and J dropped 15; count of bases not matched to a gene: 8. Per the germline V gene, CDR1 is DFQATT and CDR2 is SNEGSKA (reference sequence). This CDR3 comprises 12 residues.

In this sample, this clonotype is medium-sized (0.01 to 0.1%). V usage is TRBV4-2 and J usage is TRBJ2-3; 10 bases align to TRBD2. CDR1 LGHNA and CDR2 YNFKEQ come from the germline V gene. This CDR3 region has 15 residues. V gave up 0 bases and J gave up 4 bases; unmatched junction bases: 1. CDR3 region: CASSQEAGGPDTQYF. The CDR3 nucleotides read TGTGCCAGCAGCCAAGAAGCGGGAGGGCCAGATACGCAGTATTTT.

This clonotype was recorded at least ten times. The J gene is TRBJ2-1, the V gene TRBV9, with TRBD2 matching over 8 bases. The CDR3 loop spans 15 amino acids. The germline CDR1 and CDR2 sequences are SGDLS and YYNGEE. With V trimmed by 0 bases and J by 4 bases, 3 bases remained unmatched. The CDR3 loop reads CASSVDSGAYNEQFF. The CDR3 nucleotides read TGTGCCAGCAGCGTAGATAGCGGGGCATACAATGAGCAGTTCTTC.

This clonotype was seen repeatedly, ten times or more. The V call is TRBV9, the J call TRBJ2-3, with D possibly being TRBD2 (5 bases). Deletions cut 2 bases from V and 2 bases from J, with 9 bases between. The germline CDR1 and CDR2 sequences are SGDLS and YYNGEE. The CDR3 contains 14 residues. CDR3 bases: TGTGCCAGCAGCGTGGGAGACCCCACAGATACGCAGTATTTT. Residues: CASSVGDPTDTQYF.

There are many counts of this clonotype. This chain connects TRBV7-6 to TRBJ2-1; TRBD1 matches 7 bases. The V segment lost 5 bases and the J segment 1 base; nucleotides outside the gene matches: 8. The CDR3 is 16 amino acids. Germline loops: CDR1 SGHVS, CDR2 FNYEAQ. For the CDR3, the DNA is TGTGCCAGCAGCCCCAACAGGGGAGCATCCTACAATGAGCAGTTCTTC. It codes for CASSPNRGASYNEQFF.

In this sample, this clonotype turned up many times. V gene TRBV18 combines with J gene TRBJ2-1, with TRBD1 identical over 9 bases. The CDR3 is made up of 16 amino acids. The germline V gene encodes CDR1 KGHSH and CDR2 LQKENI. The V segment lost 2 bases and the J segment 9 bases; nucleotides outside the gene matches: 11. The CDR3 region is CASSPCRDRDHCEQFF. CDR3 in DNA: TGTGCCAGCTCACCATGCCGGGACAGGGACCACTGTGAGCAGTTCTTC.

This chain joins TRBV7-9 and TRBJ2-7; TRBD1 might be the D (5 bases). V was trimmed by 8 bases and J by 2 bases, leaving 13 bases between them. CDR1 and CDR2 from the germline V gene are SEHNR and FQNEAQ (reference sequence). This CDR3 has 13 residues. CDR3 protein: CASALRGTYEQYF. The CDR3 nucleotides read TGTGCCAGCGCTCTAAGGGGAACCTACGAGCAGTACTTC.

The sample holds many counts of this clonotype. The rearrangement joins TRBV2 to TRBJ2-2; D call uncertain. The CDR3 covers 13 residues. Germline V gene sequence: CDR1 SNHLY, CDR2 FYNNEI. The germline V and J ends were trimmed by 6 bases and 5 bases, with 10 bases remaining between them. CDR3 coding DNA: TGTGCCAGCAGGGAAAGAGAGACCGGGGAGCTGTTTTTT. Amino acids: CASRERETGELFF.

By share of the sample, this clonotype is medium-sized. The J gene is TRBJ1-1, the V gene TRBV7-2; D is ambiguous. The ends were cut back, 4 bases at V and 8 bases at J, with 8 bases in the middle. This CDR3 spans 11 amino acids. Germline V gene lookup returns CDR1 SGHTA and CDR2 FQGNSA. The DNA of the CDR3 is TGTGCCAGCAGCTCCCGTCGAGAAGCTTTCTTT. It encodes CASSSRREAFF. Variable domain in full (rest from reference TRBV7-2 and TRBJ1-1): GAGVSQSPSNKVTEKGKDVELRCDPISGHTALYWYRQSLGQGLEFLIYFQGNSAPDKSGLPSDRFSAERTGGSVSTLTIQRTQQEDSAVYLCASSSRREAFFGQGTRLTVV.

The table lists this clonotype with many counts. The V call is TRBV6-5, the J call TRBJ2-3; D is uncertain. CDR3 length equals 13 residues. Germline loops: CDR1 MNHEY, CDR2 SVGAGI. V lost 2 bases, J lost 5 bases, and 8 bases lay in between. The CDR3 loop is CASSYSRGDTQYF. The CDR3 DNA is TGTGCCAGCAGTTACAGTAGAGGAGATACGCAGTATTTT.

This clonotype was detected ten times or more. The V and J genes are TRBV4-2 and TRBJ2-5, with 8 bases fitting TRBD2. Trimming cost V 3 bases and J 2 bases; bases outside gene matches: 5. This CDR3 is built from 15 residues. Germline V gene data show CDR1 as LGHNA and CDR2 as YNFKEQ. The chain's CDR3 is CASSQSGGIQETQYF. The CDR3 nucleotides read TGTGCCAGCAGCCAGTCGGGGGGGATACAAGAGACCCAGTACTTC.

This clonotype was seen repeatedly, ten times or more. This chain joins TRBV5-3 and TRBJ2-7; maybe TRBD1 (6 bases). TRBV5-3 is treated as an ORF (open reading frame) with a function not yet certain. This CDR3 has 16 residues. V was trimmed by 4 bases and J by 0 bases, leaving 17 bases between them. The CDR3 here is CARSMYRDTFSYEQYF. The CDR3 DNA is TGTGCCAGAAGCATGTACCGGGACACCTTCTCCTACGAGCAGTACTTC.